The rows below give T cell receptor beta chains drawn from one sample of a study of blood T cell repertoires in COVID-19. Produced via immunoSEQ multiplex PCR; TCRdb's table is partial and in-frame only. The data show about 30,000 clones, roughly nine tenths seen once. The sequenced sample was peripheral blood. The origin of the receptors is a human donor with active COVID-19. The donor label of this sample is uncertain. Both conserved end residues are trimmed from each CDR3. The order of the fields is clone size, CDR3 length, D gene, J gene, V gene, CDR3 protein. A D gene is named only where the DNA matches it firmly. Some rows mark clone size as missing; the rest say once, few, many or name a class of expanded clone.

. | 13 | TRBD1 | TRBJ1-2 | TRBV27 | ASSSPWDSPGGYT
. | 17 | . | TRBJ1-5 | TRBV7-2 | ASSLARGAGRGSNQPQH
. | 10 | . | TRBJ1-1 | TRBV2 | ASSGAESRAF
. | 12 | TRBD1 | TRBJ1-6 | TRBV27 | ASSHGQGATPLH
. | 11 | . | TRBJ2-2 | TRBV6-5 | ASSAFAGGELF
. | 8 | . | TRBJ2-3 | TRBV21-1 | ARGGEEEY
. | 11 | TRBD2 | TRBJ2-7 | TRBV12-3/TRBV12-4 | ASSSGTRHEQY
. | 13 | . | TRBJ2-3 | TRBV30 | AWNRMTGATDTQY
few | 14 | . | TRBJ2-7 | TRBV19 | ASSIDGRTSSYEQY
. | 13 | . | TRBJ1-1 | TRBV30 | AWSPPDKMNTEAF
. | 12 | . | TRBJ2-7 | TRBV7-2 | ASSFISGMYEQY
. | 12 | TRBD1 | TRBJ2-1 | TRBV30 | AWRTTGLWNEQF
. | 14 | TRBD2 | TRBJ2-3 | TRBV2 | ASINSGRPGTDTQY
. | 14 | TRBD2 | TRBJ2-1 | TRBV7-6 | ASSFLAGDGYNEQF
once | 14 | TRBD1 | TRBJ2-1 | TRBV24-1 | ATSGPGRQGGNEQF
. | 14 | . | TRBJ2-3 | TRBV6-5 | ASSSTGPVITDTQY
. | 17 | TRBD1 | TRBJ2-3 | TRBV4-3 | ASSQRTGYWRSSTDTQY
. | 13 | . | TRBJ2-7 | TRBV7-3 | ASSRGAGGSYEQY
. | 11 | TRBD1 | TRBJ2-7 | TRBV27 | ASRRQGTYEQY
once | 13 | TRBD2 | TRBJ2-2 | TRBV4-1 | ASSPSGAGGGELF
few | 14 | . | TRBJ2-1 | TRBV11-2 | ASSLVAGSSYNEQF
. | 11 | . | TRBJ1-5 | TRBV4-3 | ASSQDRRQPQH
. | 17 | TRBD2 | TRBJ2-2 | TRBV3-1/TRBV3-2 | ASTRGLGGNLFNTGELF
. | 9 | . | TRBJ1-3 | TRBV21-1 | ASSKGDTSY
. | 11 | . | TRBJ2-7 | TRBV27 | ASKASSGYEQY
. | 16 | . | TRBJ2-7 | TRBV6-2/TRBV6-3 | ASSYRLQINFFSYEQY
. | 14 | TRBD2 | TRBJ2-1 | TRBV11-2 | ASSLDGGGSYNEQF
. | 13 | . | TRBJ2-7 | TRBV5-1 | ASSLMGAGRGEQY
. | 10 | . | TRBJ2-7 | TRBV12-3/TRBV12-4 | ASSYRVYEQY
. | 14 | . | TRBJ2-7 | TRBV27 | ASSLSAGDHSYEQY
. | 13 | . | TRBJ2-1 | TRBV19 | ASSIDGSGYNEQF
once | 13 | TRBD1 | TRBJ1-5 | TRBV7-9 | ASAGQGTSNQPQH
. | 12 | TRBD1 | TRBJ2-3 | TRBV27 | ASSRTGAVDTQY
. | 17 | TRBD2 | TRBJ2-2 | TRBV4-1 | ASSQVSRLAATNTGELF
. | 13 | . | TRBJ2-5 | TRBV27 | ASRLLGGQGETQY
. | 9 | . | TRBJ2-3 | TRBV28 | ASSFTDTQY
. | 11 | TRBD2 | TRBJ2-3 | TRBV6-6 | ASRGGGADTQY
. | 12 | . | TRBJ2-1 | TRBV3-1/TRBV3-2 | ASSQDWAGNEQF
. | 12 | . | TRBJ2-7 | TRBV5-1 | ASSLEGATYEQY
. | 13 | . | TRBJ2-5 | TRBV7-9 | ASSLKAGQPETQY
. | 14 | TRBD2 | TRBJ2-3 | TRBV20-1 | SASELAGWSTDTQY
. | 12 | . | TRBJ2-3 | TRBV2 | ASSEGSRTDTQY
. | 10 | . | TRBJ2-1 | TRBV2 | ASSPLYNEQF
. | 12 | . | TRBJ2-3 | TRBV7-2 | ASSTPGSTDTQY
. | 11 | . | TRBJ1-1 | TRBV5-1 | ASSLREGFEAF
. | 12 | TRBD1 | TRBJ1-1 | TRBV2 | ASKPGQSTTEAF
. | 12 | . | TRBJ2-3 | TRBV30 | AWIRRGSTDTQY
. | 10 | . | TRBJ2-5 | TRBV18 | ASSPRGQTQY
. | 15 | TRBD2 | TRBJ2-6 | TRBV7-8 | ASSGGGALGGANVLT
. | 14 | TRBD2 | TRBJ2-7 | TRBV27 | ASSLVGLAGVHEQY
. | 14 | . | TRBJ2-1 | TRBV27 | ASSLVPGNSYNEQF
. | 14 | TRBD1 | TRBJ2-1 | TRBV7-2 | ASHRGGPSSYNEQF
. | 12 | TRBD2 | TRBJ2-3 | TRBV27 | ASSQGLAGDTQY
. | 12 | . | TRBJ2-5 | TRBV7-9 | ASSLTGGWETQY